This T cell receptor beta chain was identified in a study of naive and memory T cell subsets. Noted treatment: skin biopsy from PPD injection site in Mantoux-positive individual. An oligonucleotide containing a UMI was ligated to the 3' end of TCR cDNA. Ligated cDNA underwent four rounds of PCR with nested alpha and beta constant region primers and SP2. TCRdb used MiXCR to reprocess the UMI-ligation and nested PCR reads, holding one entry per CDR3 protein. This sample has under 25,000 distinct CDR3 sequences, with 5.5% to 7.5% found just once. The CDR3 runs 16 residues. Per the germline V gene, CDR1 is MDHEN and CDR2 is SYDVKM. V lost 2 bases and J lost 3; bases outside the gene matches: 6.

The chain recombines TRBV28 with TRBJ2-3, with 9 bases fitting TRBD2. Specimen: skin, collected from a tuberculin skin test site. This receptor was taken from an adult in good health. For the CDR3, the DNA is TGTGCCAGCAGTTTAGGTGCGGGAGGGCCGACAGATACGCAGTATTTT. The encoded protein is CASSLGAGGPTDTQYF. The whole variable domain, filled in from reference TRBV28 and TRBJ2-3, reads DVKVTQSSRYLVKRTGEKVFLECVQDMDHENMFWYRQDPGLGLRLIYFSYDVKMKEKGDIPEGYSVSREKKERFSLILESASTNQTSMYLCASSLGAGGPTDTQYFGPGTRLTVL.